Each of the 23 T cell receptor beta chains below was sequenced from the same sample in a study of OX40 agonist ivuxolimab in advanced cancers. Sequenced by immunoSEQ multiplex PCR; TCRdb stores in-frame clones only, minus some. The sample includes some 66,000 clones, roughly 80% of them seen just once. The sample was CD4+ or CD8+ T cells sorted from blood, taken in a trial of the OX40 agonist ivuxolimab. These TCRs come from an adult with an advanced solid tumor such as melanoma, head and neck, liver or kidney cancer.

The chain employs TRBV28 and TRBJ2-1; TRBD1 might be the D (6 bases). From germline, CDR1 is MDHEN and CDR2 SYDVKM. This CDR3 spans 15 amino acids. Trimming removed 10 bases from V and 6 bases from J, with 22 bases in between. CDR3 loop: CAISKGEPWLNEQFF. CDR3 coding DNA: TGTGCCATCTCGAAGGGGGAGCCCTGGCTCAATGAGCAGTTCTTC.

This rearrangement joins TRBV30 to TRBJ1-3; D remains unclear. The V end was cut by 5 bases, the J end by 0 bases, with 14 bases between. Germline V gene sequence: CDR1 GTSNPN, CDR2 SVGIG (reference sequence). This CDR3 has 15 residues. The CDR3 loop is CAWQSGRISGNTIYF. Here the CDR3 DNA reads TGTGCCTGGCAATCCGGCCGAATCTCTGGAAACACCATATATTTT.

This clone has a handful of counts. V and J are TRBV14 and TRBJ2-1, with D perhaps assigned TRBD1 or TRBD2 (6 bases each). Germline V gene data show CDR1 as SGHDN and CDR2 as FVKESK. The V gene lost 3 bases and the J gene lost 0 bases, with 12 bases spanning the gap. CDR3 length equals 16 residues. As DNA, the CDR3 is TGTGCCAGCAGCCAGGACGGGGGCAACTCCTACAATGAGCAGTTCTTC. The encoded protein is CASSQDGGNSYNEQFF.

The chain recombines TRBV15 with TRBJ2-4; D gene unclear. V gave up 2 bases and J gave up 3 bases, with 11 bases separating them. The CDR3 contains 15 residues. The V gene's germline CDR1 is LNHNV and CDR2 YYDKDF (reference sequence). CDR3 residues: CATSRSVSGKNIQYF. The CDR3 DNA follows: TGTGCCACCAGCAGATCCGTATCGGGCAAAAACATTCAGTACTTC.

This CDR3 is CASTGAAFGTQYF. In DNA, the CDR3 is TGTGCCAGCACAGGGGCCGCCTTCGGGACCCAGTACTTC. This chain uses TRBV2 with TRBJ2-5, with D possibly matching TRBD1 (6 bases). The germline V and J ends were trimmed by 7 bases and 7 bases, with 16 bases remaining between them. Germline V gene data show CDR1 as SNHLY and CDR2 as FYNNEI. This CDR3 region has 13 residues.

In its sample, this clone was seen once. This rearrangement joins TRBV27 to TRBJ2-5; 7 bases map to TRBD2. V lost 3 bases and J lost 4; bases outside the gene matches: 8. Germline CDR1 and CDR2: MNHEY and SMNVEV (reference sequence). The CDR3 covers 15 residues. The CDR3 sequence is CASSFVASGVETQYF. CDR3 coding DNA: TGTGCCAGCAGTTTTGTCGCAAGCGGGGTAGAGACCCAGTACTTC.

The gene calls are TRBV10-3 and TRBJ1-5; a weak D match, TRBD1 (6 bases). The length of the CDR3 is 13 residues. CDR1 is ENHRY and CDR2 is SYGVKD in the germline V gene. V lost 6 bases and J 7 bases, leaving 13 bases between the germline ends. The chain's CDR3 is CAISPEGGQPQHF. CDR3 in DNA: TGTGCCATCAGCCCGGAGGGGGGACAGCCCCAGCATTTT.

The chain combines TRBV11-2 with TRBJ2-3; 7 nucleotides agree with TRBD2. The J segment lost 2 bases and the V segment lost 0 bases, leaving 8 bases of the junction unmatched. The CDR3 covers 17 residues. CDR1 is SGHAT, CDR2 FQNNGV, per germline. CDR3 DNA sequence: TGTGCCAGCAGCTTAGATGCCCTAGCGGCGACCACAGATACGCAGTATTTT. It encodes CASSLDALAATTDTQYF.

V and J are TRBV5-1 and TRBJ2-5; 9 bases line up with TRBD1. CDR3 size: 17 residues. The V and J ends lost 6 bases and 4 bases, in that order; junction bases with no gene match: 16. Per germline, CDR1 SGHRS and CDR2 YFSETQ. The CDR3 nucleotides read TGCGCCAGCAATCCCTCGACCGGGACAGGGATAATAGAGACCCAGTACTTC. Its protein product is CASNPSTGTGIIETQYF. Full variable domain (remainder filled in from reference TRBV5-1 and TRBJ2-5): KAGVTQTPRYLIKTRGQQVTLSCSPISGHRSVSWYQQTPGQGLQFLFEYFSETQRNKGNFPGRFSGRQFSNSRSEMNVSTLELGDSALYLCASNPSTGTGIIETQYFGPGTRLLVL.

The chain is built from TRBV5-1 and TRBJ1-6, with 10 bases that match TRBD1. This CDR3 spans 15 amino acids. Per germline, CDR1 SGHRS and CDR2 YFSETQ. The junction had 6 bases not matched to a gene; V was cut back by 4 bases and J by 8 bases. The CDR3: CASSTTGGADSPLHF. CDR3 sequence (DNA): TGCGCCAGCAGCACGACAGGGGGCGCGGATTCACCCCTCCACTTT. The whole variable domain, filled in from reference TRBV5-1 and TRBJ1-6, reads KAGVTQTPRYLIKTRGQQVTLSCSPISGHRSVSWYQQTPGQGLQFLFEYFSETQRNKGNFPGRFSGRQFSNSRSEMNVSTLELGDSALYLCASSTTGGADSPLHFGNGTRLTVT.

Written as DNA, the CDR3 is TGCGCCAGCAGCCCCCAAAACAATGAGCAGTTCTTC. It encodes CASSPQNNEQFF. The chain combines TRBV10-2 with TRBJ2-1; D gene unclear. Trimming removed 6 bases at V and 5 bases at J, with 8 bases between. CDR3 length equals 12 residues. CDR1 is WSHSY, CDR2 SAAADI, per germline.

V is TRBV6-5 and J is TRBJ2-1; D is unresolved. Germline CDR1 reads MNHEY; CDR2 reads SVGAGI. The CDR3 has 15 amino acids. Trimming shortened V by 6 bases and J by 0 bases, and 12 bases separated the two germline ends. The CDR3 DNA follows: TGTGCCAGCAGGAGAGAACCGAGCTCCTACAATGAGCAGTTCTTC. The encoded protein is CASRREPSSYNEQFF.

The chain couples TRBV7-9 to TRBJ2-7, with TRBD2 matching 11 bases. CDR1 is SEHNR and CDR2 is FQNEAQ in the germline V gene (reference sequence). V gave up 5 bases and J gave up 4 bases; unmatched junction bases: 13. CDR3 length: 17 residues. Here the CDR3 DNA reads TGTGCCAGCAGCCCCCAGGGGGCTAGCGGGAGGCTTTACGAGCAGTACTTC. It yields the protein CASSPQGASGRLYEQYF.

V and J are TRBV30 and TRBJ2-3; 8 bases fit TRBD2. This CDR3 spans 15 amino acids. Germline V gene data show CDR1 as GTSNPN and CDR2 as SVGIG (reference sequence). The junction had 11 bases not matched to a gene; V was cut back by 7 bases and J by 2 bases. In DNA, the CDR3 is TGTGCCTCTCGTGGGACTAGAAGGTCCACAGATACGCAGTATTTT. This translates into CASRGTRRSTDTQYF.

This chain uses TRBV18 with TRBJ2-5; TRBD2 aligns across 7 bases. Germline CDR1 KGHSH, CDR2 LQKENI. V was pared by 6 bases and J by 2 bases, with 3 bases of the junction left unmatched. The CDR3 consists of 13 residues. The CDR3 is CASSPGLQETQYF. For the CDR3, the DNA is TGTGCCAGCTCCCCGGGACTACAAGAGACCCAGTACTTC.

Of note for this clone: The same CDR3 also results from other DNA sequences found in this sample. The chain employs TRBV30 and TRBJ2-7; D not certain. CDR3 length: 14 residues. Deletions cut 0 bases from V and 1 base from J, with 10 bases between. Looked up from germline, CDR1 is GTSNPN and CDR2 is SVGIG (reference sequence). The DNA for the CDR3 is TGTGCCTGGAGTGTACAGTCCGATTCCTACGAGCAGTACTTC. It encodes CAWSVQSDSYEQYF.

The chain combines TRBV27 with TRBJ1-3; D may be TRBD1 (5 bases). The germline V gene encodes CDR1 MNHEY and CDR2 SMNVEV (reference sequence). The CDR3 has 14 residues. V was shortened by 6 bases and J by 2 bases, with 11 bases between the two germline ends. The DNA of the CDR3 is TGTGCCAGCAGCCCGACAGCTGCTGGAAACACCATATATTTT. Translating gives CASSPTAAGNTIYF.

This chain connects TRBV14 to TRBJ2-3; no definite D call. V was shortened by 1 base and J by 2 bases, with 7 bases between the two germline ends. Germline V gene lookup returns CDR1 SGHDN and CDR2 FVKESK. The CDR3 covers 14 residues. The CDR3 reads CASSQGQFTDTQYF. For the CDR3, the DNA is TGTGCCAGCAGCCAAGGTCAATTCACAGATACGCAGTATTTT.

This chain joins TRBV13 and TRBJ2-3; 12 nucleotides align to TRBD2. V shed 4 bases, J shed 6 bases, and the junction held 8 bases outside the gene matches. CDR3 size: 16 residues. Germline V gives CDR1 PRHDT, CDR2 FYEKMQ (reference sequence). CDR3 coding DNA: TGTGCCAGCAGCTCTAGACTAGCGGGAGAGAGTGATACGCAGTATTTT. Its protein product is CASSSRLAGESDTQYF. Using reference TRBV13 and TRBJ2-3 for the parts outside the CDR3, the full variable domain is AAGVIQSPRHLIKEKRETATLKCYPIPRHDTVYWYQQGPGQDPQFLISFYEKMQSDKGSIPDRFSAQQFSDYHSELNMSSLELGDSALYFCASSSRLAGESDTQYFGPGTRLTVL.

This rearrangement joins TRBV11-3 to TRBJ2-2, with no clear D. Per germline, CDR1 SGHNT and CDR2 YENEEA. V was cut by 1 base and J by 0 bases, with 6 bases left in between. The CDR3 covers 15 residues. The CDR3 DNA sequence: TGTGCCAGCAGCTTAGGTCTAGCGAACACCGGGGAGCTGTTTTTT. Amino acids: CASSLGLANTGELFF.

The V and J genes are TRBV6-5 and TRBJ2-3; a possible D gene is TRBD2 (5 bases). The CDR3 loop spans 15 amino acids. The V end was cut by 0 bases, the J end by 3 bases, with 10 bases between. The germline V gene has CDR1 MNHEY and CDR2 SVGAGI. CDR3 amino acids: CASSYSRLFTDTQYF. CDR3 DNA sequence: TGTGCCAGCAGTTACTCGAGACTATTTACAGATACGCAGTATTTT.

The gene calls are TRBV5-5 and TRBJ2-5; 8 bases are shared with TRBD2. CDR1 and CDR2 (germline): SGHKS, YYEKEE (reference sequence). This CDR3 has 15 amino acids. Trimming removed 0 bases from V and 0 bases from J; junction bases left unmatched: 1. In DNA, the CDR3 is TGTGCCAGCAGCTTGGGACTAGCGAACCAAGAGACCCAGTACTTC. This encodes CASSLGLANQETQYF.

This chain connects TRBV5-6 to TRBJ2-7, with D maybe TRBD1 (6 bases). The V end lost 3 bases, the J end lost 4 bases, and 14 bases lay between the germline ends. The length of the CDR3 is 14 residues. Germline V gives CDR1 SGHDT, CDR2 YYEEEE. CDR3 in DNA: TGTGCCAGCAGCTCGGCAGGGGATGGGTACGAGCAGTACTTC. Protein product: CASSSAGDGYEQYF.